Below, one TCR beta chain is given with its context. A much larger clone is a single base away; this may be a read error. The germline V gene encodes CDR1 MNHEY and CDR2 SVGAGI. The CDR3 is made up of 16 amino acids. Whoever was chosen for sequencing had shown CD8+CD57+ cell expansion by flow cytometry. The diagnosis in all patients was severe acquired aplastic anemia. These data come from a study of CD8+CD57+ T cells in acquired aplastic anemia. Profiling that covered TCR beta VDJ and CDR3 relied on genomic DNA as its template. TCRdb reanalysed the reads using MiXCR and keeps one entry per CDR3 protein. The repertoire holds roughly 100,000 distinct CDR3 sequences, 55% to 70% seen once, with roughly 60% in the top ten.

Sequences were obtained from sorted CD4+, CD8+, or CD8+CD57+ T cells (not recorded which) from PBMCs. The chain couples TRBV6-5 to TRBJ2-2, with D maybe TRBD2 (5 bases). This clonotype was sampled from a human donor with aplastic anemia. DNA of the CDR3: TGTGCCAGCAGTTACAATCAAGACCTGAACACCGGGGAGCCGTTTTTT. This sequence encodes CASSYNQDLNTGEPFF.